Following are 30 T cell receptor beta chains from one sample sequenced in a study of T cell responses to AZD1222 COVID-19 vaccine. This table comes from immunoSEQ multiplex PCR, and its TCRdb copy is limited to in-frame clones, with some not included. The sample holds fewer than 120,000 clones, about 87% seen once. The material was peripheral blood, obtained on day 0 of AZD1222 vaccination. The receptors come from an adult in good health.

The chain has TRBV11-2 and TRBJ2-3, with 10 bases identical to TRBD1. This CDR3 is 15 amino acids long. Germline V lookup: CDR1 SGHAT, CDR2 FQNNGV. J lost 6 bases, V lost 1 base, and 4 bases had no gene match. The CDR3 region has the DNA TGTGCCAGCAGCTTAGGAGGGACAGGGGCCGATACGCAGTATTTT. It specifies CASSLGGTGADTQYF.

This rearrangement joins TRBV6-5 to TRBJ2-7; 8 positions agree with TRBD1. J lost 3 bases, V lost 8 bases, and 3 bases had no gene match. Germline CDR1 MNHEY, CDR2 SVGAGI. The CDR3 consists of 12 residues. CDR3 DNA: TGTGCCAGCGCGGACAGGGACTACGAGCAGTACTTC. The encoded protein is CASADRDYEQYF.

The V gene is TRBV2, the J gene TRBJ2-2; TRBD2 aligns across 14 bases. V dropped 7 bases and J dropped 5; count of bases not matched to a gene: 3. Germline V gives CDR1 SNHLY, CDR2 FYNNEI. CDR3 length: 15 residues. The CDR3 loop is CASNRLAGGTGELFF. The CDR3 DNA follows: TGTGCCAGCAACCGACTAGCGGGAGGGACCGGGGAGCTGTTTTTT.

CDR3 sequence (DNA): TGTGCCAGCAGTTACTCGCGGCAGGGGAAAGGCTACACCTTC. This gives the protein CASSYSRQGKGYTF. The chain carries TRBV6-5 and TRBJ1-2; weak D call: TRBD1 (6 bases). The CDR3 runs 14 residues. The germline V and J ends were trimmed by 0 bases and 8 bases, with 13 bases remaining between them. The germline gives CDR1 MNHEY, CDR2 SVGAGI.

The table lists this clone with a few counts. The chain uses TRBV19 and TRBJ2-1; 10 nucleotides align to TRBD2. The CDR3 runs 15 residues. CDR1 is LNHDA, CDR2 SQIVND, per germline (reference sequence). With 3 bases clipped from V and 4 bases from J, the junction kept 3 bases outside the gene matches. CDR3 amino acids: CASSMSSGRYNEQFF. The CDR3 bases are TGTGCCAGTAGTATGTCTAGCGGGAGATACAATGAGCAGTTCTTC.

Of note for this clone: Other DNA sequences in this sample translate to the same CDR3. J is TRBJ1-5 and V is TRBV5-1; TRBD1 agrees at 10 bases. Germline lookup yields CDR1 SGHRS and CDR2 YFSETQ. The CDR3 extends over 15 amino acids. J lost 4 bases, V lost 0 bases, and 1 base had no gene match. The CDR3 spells CASSLGTGGNQPQHF. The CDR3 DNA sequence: TGCGCCAGCAGCTTGGGGACAGGGGGGAATCAGCCCCAGCATTTT.

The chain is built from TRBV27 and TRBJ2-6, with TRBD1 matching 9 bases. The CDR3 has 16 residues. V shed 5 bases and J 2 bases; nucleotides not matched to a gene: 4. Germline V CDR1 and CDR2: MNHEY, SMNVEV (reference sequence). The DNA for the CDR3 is TGTGCCAGCAGTCCCACAGGGGGCGCTGGGGCCAACGTCCTGACTTTC. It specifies CASSPTGGAGANVLTF.

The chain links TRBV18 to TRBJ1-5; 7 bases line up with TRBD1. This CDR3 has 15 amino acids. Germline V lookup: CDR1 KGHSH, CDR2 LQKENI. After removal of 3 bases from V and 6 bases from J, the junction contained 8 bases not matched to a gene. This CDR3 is CASSPVQGDIQPQHF. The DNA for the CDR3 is TGTGCCAGCTCACCCGTCCAGGGGGATATTCAGCCCCAGCATTTT.

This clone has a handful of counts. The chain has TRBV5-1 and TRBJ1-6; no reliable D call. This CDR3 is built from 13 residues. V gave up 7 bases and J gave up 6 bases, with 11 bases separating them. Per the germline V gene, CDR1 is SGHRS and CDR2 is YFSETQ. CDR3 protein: CASQRELNSPLHF. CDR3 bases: TGCGCCAGCCAGCGGGAGCTTAATTCACCCCTCCACTTT.

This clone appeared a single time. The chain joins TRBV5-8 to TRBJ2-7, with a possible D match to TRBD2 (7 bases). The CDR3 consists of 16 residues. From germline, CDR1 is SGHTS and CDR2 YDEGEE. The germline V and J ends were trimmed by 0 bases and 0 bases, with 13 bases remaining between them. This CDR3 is CASSLEGGVISYEQYF. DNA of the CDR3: TGTGCCAGCAGCTTGGAAGGGGGGGTGATCTCCTACGAGCAGTACTTC.

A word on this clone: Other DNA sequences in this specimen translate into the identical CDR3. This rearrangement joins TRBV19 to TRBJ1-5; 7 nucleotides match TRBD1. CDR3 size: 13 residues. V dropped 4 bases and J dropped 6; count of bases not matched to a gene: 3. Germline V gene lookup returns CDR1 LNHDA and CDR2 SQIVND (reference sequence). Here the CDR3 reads CASSSQGGQPQHF. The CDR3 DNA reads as TGTGCCAGTAGTAGCCAGGGGGGTCAGCCCCAGCATTTT. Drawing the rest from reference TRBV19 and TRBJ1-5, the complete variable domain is DGGITQSPKYLFRKEGQNVTLSCEQNLNHDAMYWYRQDPGQGLRLIYYSQIVNDFQKGDIAEGYSVSREKKESFPLTVTSAQKNPTAFYLCASSSQGGQPQHFGDGTRLSIL.

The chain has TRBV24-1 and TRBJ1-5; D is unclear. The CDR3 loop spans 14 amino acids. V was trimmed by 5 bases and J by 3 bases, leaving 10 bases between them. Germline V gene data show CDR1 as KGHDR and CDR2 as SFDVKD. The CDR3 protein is CATSGRMNNQPQHF. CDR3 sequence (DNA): TGTGCCACCAGTGGGAGGATGAACAATCAGCCCCAGCATTTT.

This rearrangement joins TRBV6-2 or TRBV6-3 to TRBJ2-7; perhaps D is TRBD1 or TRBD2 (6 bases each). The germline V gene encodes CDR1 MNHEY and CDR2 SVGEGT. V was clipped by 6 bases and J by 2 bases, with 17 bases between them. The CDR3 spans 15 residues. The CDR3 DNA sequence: TGTGCCAGCAGCAACGGGGGACATACCGCCTACGAGCAGTACTTC. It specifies CASSNGGHTAYEQYF.

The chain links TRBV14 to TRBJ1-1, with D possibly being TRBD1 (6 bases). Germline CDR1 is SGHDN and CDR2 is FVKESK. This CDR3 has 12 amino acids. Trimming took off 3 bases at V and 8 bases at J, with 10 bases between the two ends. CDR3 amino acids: CASSQTDREAFF. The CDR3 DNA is TGTGCCAGCAGCCAGACCGACAGGGAAGCTTTCTTT.

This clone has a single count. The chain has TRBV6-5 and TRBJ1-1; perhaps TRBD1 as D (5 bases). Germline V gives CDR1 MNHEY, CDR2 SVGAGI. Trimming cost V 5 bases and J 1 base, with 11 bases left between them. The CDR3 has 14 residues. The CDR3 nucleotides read TGTGCCAGCAGTATGGGACGGCCGAACACTGAAGCTTTCTTT. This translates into CASSMGRPNTEAFF.

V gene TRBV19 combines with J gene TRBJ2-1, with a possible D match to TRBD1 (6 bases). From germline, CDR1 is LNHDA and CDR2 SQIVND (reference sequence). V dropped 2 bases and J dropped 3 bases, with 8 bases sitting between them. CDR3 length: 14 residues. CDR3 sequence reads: CASSIWTDYNEQFF. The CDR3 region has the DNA TGTGCCAGTAGTATATGGACAGACTACAATGAGCAGTTCTTC.

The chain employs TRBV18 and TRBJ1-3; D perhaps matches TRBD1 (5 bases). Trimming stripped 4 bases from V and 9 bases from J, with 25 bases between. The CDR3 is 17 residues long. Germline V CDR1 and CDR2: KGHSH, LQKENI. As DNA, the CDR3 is TGTGCCAGCTCACTCACGGGACCTTCGGCTAGGTCTGGCACCATATATTTT. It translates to CASSLTGPSARSGTIYF.

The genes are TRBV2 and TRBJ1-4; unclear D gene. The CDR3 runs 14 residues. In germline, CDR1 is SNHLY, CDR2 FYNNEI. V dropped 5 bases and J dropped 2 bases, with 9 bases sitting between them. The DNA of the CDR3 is TGTGCCAGCAGTAGGGAGGCGACTAATGAAAAACTGTTTTTT. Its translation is CASSREATNEKLFF.

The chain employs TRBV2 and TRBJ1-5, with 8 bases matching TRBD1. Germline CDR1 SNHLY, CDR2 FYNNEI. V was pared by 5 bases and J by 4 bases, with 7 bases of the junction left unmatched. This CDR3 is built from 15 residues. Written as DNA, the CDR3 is TGTGCCAGCAGTTCCCTCCGACAGGGGAATCAGCCCCAGCATTTT. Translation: CASSSLRQGNQPQHF.

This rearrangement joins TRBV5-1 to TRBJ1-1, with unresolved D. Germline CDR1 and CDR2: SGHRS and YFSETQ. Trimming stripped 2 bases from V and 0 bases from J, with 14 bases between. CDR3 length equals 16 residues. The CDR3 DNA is TGCGCCAGCAGCTTTAGAATGAGTCAGCTGAACACTGAAGCTTTCTTT. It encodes CASSFRMSQLNTEAFF.

CDR3 amino acids: CASGTPYGYTF. The CDR3 DNA reads as TGTGCCAGCGGTACCCCCTATGGCTACACCTTC. The V call is TRBV6-5, the J call TRBJ1-2; D is unresolved. The CDR3 totals 11 residues. The V gene's germline CDR1 is MNHEY and CDR2 SVGAGI. Between the trimmed V and J ends, which lost 8 bases and 4 bases, there was a span of 8 bases.

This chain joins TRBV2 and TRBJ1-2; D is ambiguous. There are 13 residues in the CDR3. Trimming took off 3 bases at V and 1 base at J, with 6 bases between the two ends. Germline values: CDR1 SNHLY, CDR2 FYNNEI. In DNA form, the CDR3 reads TGTGCCAGCAGTGAGGCAGTTAACTATGGCTACACCTTC. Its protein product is CASSEAVNYGYTF.

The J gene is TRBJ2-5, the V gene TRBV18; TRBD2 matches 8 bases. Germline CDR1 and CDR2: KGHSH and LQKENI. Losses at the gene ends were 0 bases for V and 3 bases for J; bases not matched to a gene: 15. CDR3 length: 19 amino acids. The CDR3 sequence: CASSPPRGGTRKFKETQYF. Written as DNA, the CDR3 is TGTGCCAGCTCACCACCGCGCGGGGGGACCCGCAAGTTTAAAGAGACCCAGTACTTC. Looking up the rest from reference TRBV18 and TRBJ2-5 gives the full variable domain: NAGVMQNPRHLVRRRGQEARLRCSPMKGHSHVYWYRQLPEEGLKFMVYLQKENIIDESGMPKERFSAEFPKEGPSILRIQQVVRGDSAAYFCASSPPRGGTRKFKETQYFGPGTRLLVL.

The CDR3 DNA is TGTGCCAGCAGTATATCCTGGGGGGAGGGCTACACCTTC. Protein product: CASSISWGEGYTF. The rearrangement links TRBV6-5 to TRBJ1-2; maybe TRBD1 (5 bases). This CDR3 contains 13 residues. The V end was cut by 5 bases, the J end by 8 bases, with 15 bases between. The V gene's germline CDR1 is MNHEY and CDR2 SVGAGI.

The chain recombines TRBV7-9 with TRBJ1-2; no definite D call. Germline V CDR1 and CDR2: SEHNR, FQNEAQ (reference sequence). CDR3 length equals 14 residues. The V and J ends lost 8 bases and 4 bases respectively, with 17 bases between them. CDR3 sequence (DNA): TGTGCCAGCTCCCTTGGGGTTATATCCTATGGCTACACCTTC. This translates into CASSLGVISYGYTF.

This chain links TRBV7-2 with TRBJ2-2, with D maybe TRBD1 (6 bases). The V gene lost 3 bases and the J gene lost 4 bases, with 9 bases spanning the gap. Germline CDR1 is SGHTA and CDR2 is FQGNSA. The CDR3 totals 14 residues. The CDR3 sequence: CASSFQGTTGELFF. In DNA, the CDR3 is TGTGCCAGCAGCTTCCAGGGGACCACCGGGGAGCTGTTTTTT.

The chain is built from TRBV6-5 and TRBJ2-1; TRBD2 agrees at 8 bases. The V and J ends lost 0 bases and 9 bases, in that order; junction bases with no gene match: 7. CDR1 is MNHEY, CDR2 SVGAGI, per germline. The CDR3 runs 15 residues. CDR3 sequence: CASSYSSSGWSEQFF. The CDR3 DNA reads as TGTGCCAGCAGTTACTCGTCTAGCGGGTGGAGTGAGCAGTTCTTC.

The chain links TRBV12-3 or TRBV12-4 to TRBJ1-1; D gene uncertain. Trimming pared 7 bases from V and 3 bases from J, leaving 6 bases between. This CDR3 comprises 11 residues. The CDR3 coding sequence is TGTGCCAGCAAAACGGACACTGAAGCTTTCTTT. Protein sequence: CASKTDTEAFF.

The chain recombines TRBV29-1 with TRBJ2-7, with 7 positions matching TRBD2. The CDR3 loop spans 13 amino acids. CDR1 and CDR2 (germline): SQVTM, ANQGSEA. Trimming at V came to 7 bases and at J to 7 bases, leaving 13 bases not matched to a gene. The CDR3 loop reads CSAGEGRLSEQYF. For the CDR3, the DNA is TGCAGCGCCGGGGAGGGTCGCCTCTCGGAGCAGTACTTC.

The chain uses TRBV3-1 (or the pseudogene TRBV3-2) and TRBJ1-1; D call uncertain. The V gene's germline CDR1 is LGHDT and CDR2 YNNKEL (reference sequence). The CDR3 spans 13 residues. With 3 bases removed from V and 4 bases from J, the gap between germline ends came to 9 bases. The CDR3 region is CASSQRERTEAFF. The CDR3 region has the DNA TGTGCCAGCAGCCAGAGGGAACGCACTGAAGCTTTCTTT.